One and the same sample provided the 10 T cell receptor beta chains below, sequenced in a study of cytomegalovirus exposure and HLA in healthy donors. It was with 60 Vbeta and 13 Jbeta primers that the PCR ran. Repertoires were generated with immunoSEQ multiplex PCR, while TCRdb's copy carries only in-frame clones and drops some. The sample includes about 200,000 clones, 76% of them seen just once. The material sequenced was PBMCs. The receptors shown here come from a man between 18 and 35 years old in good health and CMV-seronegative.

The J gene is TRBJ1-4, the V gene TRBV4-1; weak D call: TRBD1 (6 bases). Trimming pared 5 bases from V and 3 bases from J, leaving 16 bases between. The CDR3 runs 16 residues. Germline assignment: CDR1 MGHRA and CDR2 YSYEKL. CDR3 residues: CASSETQGRSNEKLFF. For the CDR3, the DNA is TGCGCCAGCAGCGAGACACAGGGTCGGTCTAATGAAAAACTGTTTTTT.

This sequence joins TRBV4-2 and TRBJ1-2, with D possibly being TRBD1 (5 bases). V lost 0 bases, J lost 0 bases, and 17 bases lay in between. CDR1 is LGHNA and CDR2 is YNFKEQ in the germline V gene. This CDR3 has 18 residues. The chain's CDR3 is CASSQDGRGAVTNYGYTF. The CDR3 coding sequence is TGTGCCAGCAGCCAAGATGGCCGCGGGGCCGTCACTAACTATGGCTACACCTTC.

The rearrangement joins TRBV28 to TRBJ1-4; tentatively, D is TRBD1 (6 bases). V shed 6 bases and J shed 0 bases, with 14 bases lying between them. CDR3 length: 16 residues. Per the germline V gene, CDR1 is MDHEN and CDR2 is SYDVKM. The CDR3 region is CASRGTGHATNEKLFF. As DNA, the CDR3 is TGTGCCAGCAGGGGCACAGGGCATGCAACTAATGAAAAACTGTTTTTT.

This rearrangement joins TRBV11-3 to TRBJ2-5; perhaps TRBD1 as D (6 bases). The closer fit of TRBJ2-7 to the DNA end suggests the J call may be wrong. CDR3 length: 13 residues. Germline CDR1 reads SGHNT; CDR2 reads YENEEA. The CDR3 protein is CASSLGDNYEQYF. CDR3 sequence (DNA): TGTGCCAGCAGCTTAGGGGACAACTACGAGCAGTACTTC.

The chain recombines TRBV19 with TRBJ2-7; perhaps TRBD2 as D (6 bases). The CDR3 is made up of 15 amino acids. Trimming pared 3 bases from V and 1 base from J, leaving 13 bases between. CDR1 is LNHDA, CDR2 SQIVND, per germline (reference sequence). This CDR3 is CASSIWGGRSYEQYF. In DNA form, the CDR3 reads TGTGCCAGTAGTATCTGGGGAGGACGATCCTACGAGCAGTACTTC.

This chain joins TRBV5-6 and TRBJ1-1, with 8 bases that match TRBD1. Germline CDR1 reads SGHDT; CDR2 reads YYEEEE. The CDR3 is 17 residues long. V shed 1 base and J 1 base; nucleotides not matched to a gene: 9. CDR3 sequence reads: CASSLITGGGENTEAFF. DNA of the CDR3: TGTGCCAGCAGCTTGATAACAGGGGGTGGGGAGAACACTGAAGCTTTCTTT.

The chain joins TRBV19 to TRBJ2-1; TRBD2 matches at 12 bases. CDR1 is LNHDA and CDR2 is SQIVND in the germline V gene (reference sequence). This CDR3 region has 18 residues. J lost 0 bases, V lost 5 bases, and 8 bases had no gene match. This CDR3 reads CASSDRTSGASSYNEQFF. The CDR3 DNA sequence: TGTGCCAGTAGTGACCGGACTAGCGGGGCTTCCTCCTACAATGAGCAGTTCTTC.

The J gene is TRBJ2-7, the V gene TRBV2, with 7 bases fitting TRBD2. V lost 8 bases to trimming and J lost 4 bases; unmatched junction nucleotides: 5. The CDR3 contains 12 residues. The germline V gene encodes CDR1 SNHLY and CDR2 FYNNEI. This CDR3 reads CASRGSGYEQYF. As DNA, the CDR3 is TGTGCCAGCCGCGGGAGTGGGTACGAGCAGTACTTC.

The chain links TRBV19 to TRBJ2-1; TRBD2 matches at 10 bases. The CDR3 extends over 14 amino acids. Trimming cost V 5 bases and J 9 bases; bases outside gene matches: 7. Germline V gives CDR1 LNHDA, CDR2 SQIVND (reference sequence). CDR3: CASSSSGGSGEQFF. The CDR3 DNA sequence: TGTGCCAGTAGTTCTAGCGGGGGTTCGGGTGAGCAGTTCTTC. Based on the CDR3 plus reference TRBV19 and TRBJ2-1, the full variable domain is DGGITQSPKYLFRKEGQNVTLSCEQNLNHDAMYWYRQDPGQGLRLIYYSQIVNDFQKGDIAEGYSVSREKKESFPLTVTSAQKNPTAFYLCASSSSGGSGEQFFGPGTRLTVL.

The CDR3 here is CASSQEGLAFF. CDR3 coding DNA: TGTGCCAGCAGCCAAGAGGGCTTAGCTTTCTTT. The V call is TRBV4-2, the J call TRBJ1-1, with D unresolved. Germline V lookup: CDR1 LGHNA, CDR2 YNFKEQ. Trimming took off 0 bases at V and 10 bases at J, with 6 bases between the two ends. This CDR3 has 11 amino acids.